This record covers a single T cell receptor beta chain. Its antigen remains unidentified. Unrecorded immune exposures were likely, despite nominal health at sampling. This record belongs to a study of cytomegalovirus exposure and HLA in healthy donors. Whole-study results and caveats: In a later analysis, across HLA loci, associated TCR counts were highest for DRB1, lowest for HLA-C. In a later analysis, productive TCRs from donors in an Asian-associated ancestry cluster reportedly carried fewer N-insertions than the cohort mean. TRBV6-2, TRBV6-3 and other indistinguishable V segments were excluded.

The CDR3 extends over 17 amino acids. Germline CDR1 and CDR2: MNHEY and SMNVEV (reference sequence). The V gene end was trimmed by 4 bases and the J gene end by 5 bases; junction bases not matched to a gene: 14. PCR was performed using 60 Vbeta and 13 Jbeta primers. Clones were read by immunoSEQ multiplex PCR, and TCRdb kept only the in-frame ones, dropping some. The sample includes approximately 140,000 clones, approximately 80% seen only once; the top ten take over 4.5%. The V gene is TRBV27, the J gene TRBJ2-1; 7 bases are shared with TRBD2. Material: PBMCs. The clonotype comes from a woman in her thirties or forties in good health and CMV-seropositive. In nucleotides, the CDR3 is TGTGCCAGCAGTTCTGCCCCAAGTCGGGGAGGGAACAATGAGCAGTTCTTC. It encodes CASSSAPSRGGNNEQFF.